This is a list of T cell receptor beta chains from one sample in a study of identical twins. One entry per CDR3 protein, called by TCRdb with MiXCR from the 5' RACE reads. The sample holds nearly 900,000 distinct CDR3 sequences, roughly an eighth seen once. Separately, the same data were catalogued under a study of yellow fever vaccine responses in identical twins.

The sequenced material came from PBMCs. These receptors all come from a woman aged 18-29 years in good health. CDR3s include the opening cysteine and the closing phenylalanine or tryptophan. The order of the fields is J gene, V gene, clone size, D gene, CDR3 DNA, CDR3 protein. A D gene is named only where the DNA matches it firmly. Some rows have no size entry. The others give once, few or many, or a class for an expanded clone.

TRBJ2-5 | TRBV25-1 | - | - | TGTGCCAGCAGTGTGGCCGGGGCCCGGGAGACCCAGTACTTC | CASSVAGARETQYF
TRBJ2-2 | TRBV9 | few | - | TGTGCCAGCAGCGTTATCCCAAGGCGGGGCACCGGGGAGCTGTTTTTT | CASSVIPRRGTGELFF
TRBJ2-3 | TRBV10-3 | - | TRBD2 | TGTGCCATCAGTGAGTCGTGGCCTAGCGGGACCGTCACAGATACGCAGTATTTT | CAISESWPSGTVTDTQYF
TRBJ2-5 | TRBV7-8 | - | - | TGTGCCAGCACCCCAGGTTGGGTAAACAGGGAGACCCAGTACTTC | CASTPGWVNRETQYF
TRBJ1-1 | TRBV11-2 | - | - | TGTGCCAGCAGGGGCAGGAACTACACTGAAGCTTTCTTT | CASRGRNYTEAFF
TRBJ2-2 | TRBV4-1 | few | - | TGCGCCAGCAGCCCCGCTTGGAACACCGGGGAGCTGTTTTTT | CASSPAWNTGELFF
TRBJ2-4 | TRBV29-1 | few | - | TGCAGCGTTGTCCCCCCTGGGAACATTCAGTACTTC | CSVVPPGNIQYF
TRBJ2-7 | TRBV28 | many | - | TGTGCCAGCAGTCCCGACAGTGCCAATTGGGACGAGCAGTACTTC | CASSPDSANWDEQYF
TRBJ2-1 | TRBV12-3/TRBV12-4 | many | - | TGTGCCAGCAGTTTTGGGCTCGGGGGTTCCTACAATGAGCAGTTCTTC | CASSFGLGGSYNEQFF
TRBJ2-1 | TRBV15 | many | TRBD2 | TGTGCCACCAAGCGGGACCATCCCTCTCATGAGCAGTTCTTC | CATKRDHPSHEQFF
TRBJ2-1 | TRBV5-1 | - | TRBD2 | TGCGCCAGCAGCACGCCGGGGACTAGCGGGAGCTCCTACAATGAGCAGTTCTTC | CASSTPGTSGSSYNEQFF
TRBJ2-5 | TRBV20-1 | few | TRBD1 | TGCAGTGCTAGAGATGAGGGGGCTTTTGAGACCCAGTACTTC | CSARDEGAFETQYF
TRBJ2-3 | TRBV20-1 | few | TRBD2 | TGCAGTGCTAGTGGCGGGAGGGGCAAAAGCACAGATACGCAGTATTTT | CSASGGRGKSTDTQYF
TRBJ2-2 | TRBV5-1 | few | TRBD1 | TGCGCCAGCAGCTGGGGGACAGTGAACACCGGGGAGCTGTTTTTT | CASSWGTVNTGELFF
TRBJ2-1 | TRBV7-9 | few | TRBD2 | TGTGCCAGCAGCCCCGGGACTAGGGGCAATGAGCAGTTCTTC | CASSPGTRGNEQFF
TRBJ1-2 | TRBV6-5 | many | - | TGTGCCAGCACCGACTCCAGTAGTGATGGCTACACCTTC | CASTDSSSDGYTF
TRBJ2-1 | TRBV9 | - | - | TGTGCCAGCAGCGTAGTTTTGAGAGGGTCCTACAATGAGCAGTTCTTC | CASSVVLRGSYNEQFF
TRBJ1-1 | TRBV28 | many | - | TGTGCCAGCAGTTTGGGACAATCCACTGAAGCTTTCTTT | CASSLGQSTEAFF
TRBJ2-1 | TRBV2 | few | - | TGTGCCAGCAGTGAAGCGGGACCCACCTTGCTGTTCTTC | CASSEAGPTLLFF
TRBJ1-2 | TRBV25-1 | - | - | TGTGCCAGCAGTGGGGGGTTCTATGGCTACACCTTC | CASSGGFYGYTF
TRBJ2-1 | TRBV5-6 | few | TRBD2 | TGTGCCAGCAGCCTGCCCGGGACTATCTCGGGTGAGCAGTTCTTC | CASSLPGTISGEQFF
TRBJ2-1 | TRBV10-3 | few | TRBD2 | TGTGCCATCAGTGAGTTGGTGACTAGCGGGAGTTCGCAGTTCTTC | CAISELVTSGSSQFF
TRBJ2-7 | TRBV20-1 | once | TRBD2 | TGCAGTGCTAGCCCTTACGGGACTAGCGGGAGGCTTCCCGCCTACGAGCAGTACTTC | CSASPYGTSGRLPAYEQYF
TRBJ2-7 | TRBV28 | - | TRBD2 | TGTGCCAGCAGCTTCCCCGGGGGGGCGGGAGAGGGCTACGAGCAGTACTTC | CASSFPGGAGEGYEQYF
TRBJ2-5 | TRBV15 | few | - | TGTGCCACCAGCAAACCTAGCGTGGGTCTCCAAGAGACCCAGTACTTC | CATSKPSVGLQETQYF
TRBJ2-5 | TRBV12-3/TRBV12-4 | few | TRBD2 | TGTGCCAGCAGTACCCTTGCGGGGGGAACAGAGACCCAGTACTTC | CASSTLAGGTETQYF
TRBJ1-4 | TRBV15 | few | - | TGTGCCACGACCAGGGGAACTAATGAAAAACTGTTTTTT | CATTRGTNEKLFF
TRBJ1-6 | TRBV27 | few | - | TGTGCCAGCAGTTTGGTAGCTGATTCACCCCTCCACTTT | CASSLVADSPLHF
TRBJ1-2 | TRBV20-1 | - | - | TGCAGTGCCCGGGACGGATCTAACTATGGCTACACCTTC | CSARDGSNYGYTF
TRBJ2-7 | TRBV12-3/TRBV12-4 | - | TRBD2 | TGTGCCAGCACCCTAACTAGCGGGAGCTTGGGGGAGCAGTACTTC | CASTLTSGSLGEQYF
TRBJ2-1 | TRBV7-9 | many | TRBD2 | TGTGCCAGCAGCTTAGAGAGCGGGAGATACAATGAGCAGTTCTTC | CASSLESGRYNEQFF